Following are 17 T cell receptor beta chains from one sample sequenced in a study of Ad26.COV2.S vaccination and SARS-CoV-2 variants. Using immunoSEQ multiplex PCR, the repertoire was profiled, and TCRdb retains in-frame clones only, with some absent. The table lists over 400,000 clones, roughly 89% of them singletons. Treatment meaning: roughly 20 received Ad26.COV2.S at low or high dose, single or two shots; several received placebo; per-sample allocation not given. The samples were gathered on day 63 after the first injection of vaccine or placebo. The sample in question was peripheral blood, obtained in a trial of Ad26.COV2.S vaccine versus placebo. Every receptor here comes from a person between 18 and 59 years old who received the Ad26.COV2.S COVID-19 vaccine or a placebo.

This sequence joins TRBV5-1 and TRBJ2-1; D perhaps matches TRBD2 (5 bases). The V end lost 4 bases, the J end lost 6 bases, and 17 bases lay between the germline ends. The germline V gene has CDR1 SGHRS and CDR2 YFSETQ. The CDR3 runs to 15 residues. The CDR3 reads CASSPGTGRGNEQFF. Written as DNA, the CDR3 is TGCGCCAGCAGCCCCGGTACGGGGAGAGGCAATGAGCAGTTCTTC.

The chain carries TRBV24-1 and TRBJ2-1; D unclear. V lost 2 bases and J 1 base, leaving 17 bases between the germline ends. The CDR3 has 18 residues. Germline V CDR1 and CDR2: KGHDR, SFDVKD. The CDR3 region has the DNA TGTGCCACCAGTGATTCTAGGCCAACTTACCTATCCTACAATGAGCAGTTCTTC. Translated: CATSDSRPTYLSYNEQFF.

This clone has just one count. The chain has TRBV5-4 and TRBJ2-1; D is unclear. Germline loops: CDR1 SGHNT, CDR2 YYREEE (reference sequence). The CDR3 length is 14 residues. V was cut by 2 bases and J by 1 base, with 7 bases left in between. The CDR3 protein is CASSLALSYNEQFF. Written as DNA, the CDR3 is TGTGCCAGCAGCTTAGCCCTTTCCTACAATGAGCAGTTCTTC.

The chain uses TRBV5-6 and TRBJ2-6; maybe TRBD1 (5 bases). Per the germline V gene, CDR1 is SGHDT and CDR2 is YYEEEE. This CDR3 is 16 amino acids long. V was cut by 4 bases and J by 2 bases, with 13 bases left in between. The DNA of the CDR3 is TGTGCCAGCAGCAGAACAGGATTGGCTGGGGCCAACGTCCTGACTTTC. Its translation is CASSRTGLAGANVLTF.

This clone was observed a single time. The V and J genes are TRBV2 and TRBJ1-2; possibly TRBD1 for D (5 bases). V was trimmed by 3 bases and J by 1 base, leaving 6 bases between them. CDR1 SNHLY and CDR2 FYNNEI come from the germline V gene. The CDR3 is made up of 13 amino acids. The CDR3: CASSEDINYGYTF. In nucleotides, the CDR3 is TGTGCCAGCAGTGAGGACATTAACTATGGCTACACCTTC.

This clone was detected only once. The chain combines TRBV2 with TRBJ1-5; the D is unclear. CDR1 and CDR2 from the germline V gene are SNHLY and FYNNEI. The CDR3 runs to 12 residues. V was pared by 7 bases and J by 7 bases, with 11 bases between. CDR3 coding DNA: TGTGCCAGCAAAGCCGGAGGCCAGCCCCAGCATTTT. Translation: CASKAGGQPQHF. The full variable domain, completed using reference TRBV2 and TRBJ1-5, is EPEVTQTPSHQVTQMGQEVILRCVPISNHLYFYWYRQILGQKVEFLVSFYNNEISEKSEIFDDQFSVERPDGSNFTLKIRSTKLEDSAMYFCASKAGGQPQHFGDGTRLSIL.

CDR3 in amino acids: CASSGARSQPQHF. The CDR3 region has the DNA TGTGCCAGCAGTGGGGCAAGAAGCCAGCCCCAGCATTTT. The rearrangement links TRBV2 to TRBJ1-5, with D unclear. CDR1 and CDR2 from the germline V gene are SNHLY and FYNNEI. Between the trimmed V and J ends, which lost 4 bases and 7 bases, there was a span of 11 bases. The CDR3 contains 13 residues.

The chain employs TRBV27 and TRBJ2-1, with a tentative D call TRBD2 (7 bases). Looked up from germline, CDR1 is MNHEY and CDR2 is SMNVEV (reference sequence). The V end was cut by 6 bases, the J end by 6 bases, with 21 bases between. This CDR3 is 16 amino acids long. CDR3 in DNA: TGTGCCAGCAGCCGCGTTCGAGGGGGGGCACCCAATGAGCAGTTCTTC. This translates into CASSRVRGGAPNEQFF.

The chain combines TRBV2 with TRBJ1-6; D not certain. Germline CDR1 SNHLY, CDR2 FYNNEI. The ends were cut back, 7 bases at V and 6 bases at J, with 10 bases in the middle. The CDR3 is 13 amino acids. The CDR3 region is CASNRESNSPLHF. In nucleotides, the CDR3 is TGTGCCAGCAACCGGGAGTCTAATTCACCCCTCCACTTT.

This clone appeared a single time. The V call is TRBV5-1, the J call TRBJ1-1, with TRBD1 matching 8 bases. Germline V CDR1 and CDR2: SGHRS, YFSETQ. V gave up 0 bases and J gave up 6 bases; unmatched junction bases: 4. The CDR3 runs 14 residues. CDR3 nucleotide sequence: TGCGCCAGCAGCTTGGGAACAGGGGGGTCTGAAGCTTTCTTT. It codes for CASSLGTGGSEAFF.

J is TRBJ2-1 and V is TRBV10-3; D is perhaps TRBD2 (5 bases). The germline gives CDR1 ENHRY, CDR2 SYGVKD. V was trimmed by 3 bases and J by 5 bases, leaving 11 bases between them. The CDR3 consists of 14 residues. CDR3 loop: CAISERAENNEQFF. The CDR3 DNA is TGTGCCATCAGTGAAAGAGCGGAGAACAATGAGCAGTTCTTC.

This rearrangement joins TRBV9 to TRBJ1-2, with D unresolved. Germline V gene lookup returns CDR1 SGDLS and CDR2 YYNGEE. This CDR3 is built from 14 residues. With 2 bases removed from V and 3 bases from J, the gap between germline ends came to 11 bases. DNA of the CDR3: TGTGCCAGCAGCGTCGGGGTAGCATACTATGGCTACACCTTC. Protein product: CASSVGVAYYGYTF.

The chain links TRBV6-6 to TRBJ2-2; D not resolved. From germline, CDR1 is MNHNY and CDR2 SVGAGI (reference sequence). Trimming took off 5 bases at V and 0 bases at J, with 7 bases between the two ends. The CDR3 extends over 14 amino acids. The CDR3 loop reads CASSHTANTGELFF. The CDR3 DNA sequence: TGTGCCAGCAGTCACACAGCGAACACCGGGGAGCTGTTTTTT.

The gene calls are TRBV5-1 and TRBJ1-1; 7 bases map to TRBD1. Germline assignment: CDR1 SGHRS and CDR2 YFSETQ. Germline trimming cut 5 bases from V and 4 bases from J; bases unmatched to any gene: 8. There are 14 residues in the CDR3. CDR3 nucleotides: TGCGCCAGCAGAAAAGGGGGCGCCGGCACTGAAGCTTTCTTT. Encoded protein: CASRKGGAGTEAFF.

The chain has TRBV11-3 and TRBJ2-3; possibly TRBD2 for D (6 bases). This CDR3 is built from 14 residues. Germline V gene lookup returns CDR1 SGHNT and CDR2 YENEEA. V was cut by 5 bases and J by 5 bases, with 14 bases left in between. The CDR3 DNA follows: TGTGCCAGCAGCCCGGGCCCGGGGGAAGATACGCAGTATTTT. This codes for CASSPGPGEDTQYF.

The chain links TRBV5-1 to TRBJ2-5, with 8 bases matching TRBD1. Germline values: CDR1 SGHRS, CDR2 YFSETQ. The CDR3 length is 15 residues. The V gene end was trimmed by 3 bases and the J gene end by 4 bases; junction bases not matched to a gene: 8. Here the CDR3 reads CASSSPQGVGETQYF. In nucleotides, the CDR3 is TGCGCCAGCAGCTCCCCACAGGGGGTCGGAGAGACCCAGTACTTC.

The genes are TRBV6-2 or TRBV6-3 and TRBJ2-7, with unresolved D. The germline gives CDR1 MNHEY, CDR2 SVGEGT. The CDR3 runs to 12 residues. Trimming removed 5 bases at V and 0 bases at J, with 5 bases between. CDR3 sequence (DNA): TGTGCCAGCAGTCCCAGCTCCTACGAGCAGTACGTC. Protein sequence: CASSPSSYEQYV.